The clone carrying this T cell receptor (beta chain) has more than one count but fewer than ten. Trimming removed 0 bases from V and 6 bases from J; junction bases left unmatched: 10. The CDR3 has 17 amino acids. CDR1 MDHEN and CDR2 SYDVKM come from the germline V gene. This record belongs to a study of cytomegalovirus exposure and HLA in healthy donors. The primer mix had 60 Vbeta and 13 Jbeta primers. Repertoires were generated with immunoSEQ multiplex PCR, while TCRdb's copy carries only in-frame clones and drops some. Of approximately 140,000 clones in the sample, 55% to 70% were seen once. The specimen was PBMCs. This sequence originates from a woman aged 60-75 years in good health and CMV-seropositive. V gene TRBV28 combines with J gene TRBJ2-3; 9 positions agree with TRBD2. CDR3: CASSLWEAGGRADTQYF. In nucleotides, the CDR3 is TGTGCCAGCAGTTTATGGGAAGCCGGCGGGAGGGCGGATACGCAGTATTTT.